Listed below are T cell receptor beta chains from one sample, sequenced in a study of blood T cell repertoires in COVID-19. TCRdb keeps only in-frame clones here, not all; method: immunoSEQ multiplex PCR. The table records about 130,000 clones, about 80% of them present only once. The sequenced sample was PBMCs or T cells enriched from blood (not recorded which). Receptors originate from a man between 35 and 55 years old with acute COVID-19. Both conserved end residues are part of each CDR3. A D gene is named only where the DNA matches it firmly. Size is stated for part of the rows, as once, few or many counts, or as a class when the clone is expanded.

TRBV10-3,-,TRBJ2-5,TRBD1,CAISGQGMETQYF,TGTGCCATCAGTGGACAGGGAATGGAGACCCAGTACTTC
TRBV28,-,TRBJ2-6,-,CASNDPGSGANVLTF,TGTGCCAGCAACGACCCGGGCTCTGGGGCCAACGTCCTGACTTTC
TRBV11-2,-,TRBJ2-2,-,CASSPINTGELFF,TGTGCCAGCAGCCCTATTAACACCGGGGAGCTGTTTTTT
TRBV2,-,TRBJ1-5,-,CASSNTGRNQPQHF,TGTGCCAGCAGTAATACAGGTCGGAATCAGCCCCAGCATTTT
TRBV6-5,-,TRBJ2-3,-,CASSIRRGTDTQYF,TGTGCCAGCAGTATCCGCCGAGGCACAGATACGCAGTATTTT
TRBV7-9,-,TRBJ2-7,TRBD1,CASSLTGSSYEQYF,TGTGCCAGCAGCTTGACAGGGAGCTCCTACGAGCAGTACTTC
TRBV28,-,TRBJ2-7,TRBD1,CASSFVPGQGASYEQYF,TGTGCCAGCAGTTTCGTCCCTGGCCAGGGGGCCTCCTACGAGCAGTACTTC
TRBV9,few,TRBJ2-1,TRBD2,CASSAAGTNYNEQFF,TGTGCCAGCAGCGCAGCCGGGACTAACTACAATGAGCAGTTCTTC
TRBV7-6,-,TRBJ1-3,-,CASSLAGVTGNTIYF,TGTGCCAGCAGCTTAGCGGGAGTAACTGGAAACACCATATATTTT
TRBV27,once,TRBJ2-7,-,CASSSQVNGAYEQYF,TGTGCCAGCAGTTCCCAGGTCAACGGGGCCTACGAGCAGTACTTC
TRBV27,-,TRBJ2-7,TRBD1,CASSLDRVSYEQYF,TGTGCCAGCAGTCTGGACAGGGTCTCCTACGAGCAGTACTTC
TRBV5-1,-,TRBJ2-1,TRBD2,CASSLASGTGSYNEQFF,TGCGCCAGCAGCTTGGCTAGCGGGACGGGCTCCTACAATGAGCAGTTCTTC
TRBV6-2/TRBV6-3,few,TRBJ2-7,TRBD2,CASSYTIQLAGGPLEQYF,TGTGCCAGCAGTTACACCATACAACTAGCGGGAGGGCCACTCGAGCAGTACTTC
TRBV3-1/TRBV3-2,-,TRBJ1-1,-,CASSPGSGGTEAFF,TGTGCCAGCAGCCCTGGGTCTGGGGGGACTGAAGCTTTCTTT
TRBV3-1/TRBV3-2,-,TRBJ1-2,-,CASSQEEYYGYTF,TGTGCCAGCAGCCAGGAGGAGTACTATGGCTACACCTTC
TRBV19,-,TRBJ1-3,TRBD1,CASLAGGAGGNTIYF,TGTGCCAGTCTCGCAGGGGGCGCAGGTGGAAACACCATATATTTT
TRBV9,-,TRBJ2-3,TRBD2,CASSVQASGTDTQYF,TGTGCCAGCAGCGTACAGGCTAGCGGGACAGATACGCAGTATTTT
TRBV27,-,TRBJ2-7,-,CASSFADSPSYEQYF,TGTGCCAGCAGTTTCGCCGACAGTCCATCCTACGAGCAGTACTTC
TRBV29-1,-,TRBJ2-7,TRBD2,CSVEGLRGASYEQYF,TGCAGCGTTGAGGGGTTGCGGGGGGCATCCTACGAGCAGTACTTC
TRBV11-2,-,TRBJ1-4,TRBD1,CASSSPGQGYEKLFF,TGTGCCAGCAGCTCTCCGGGACAGGGCTATGAAAAACTGTTTTTT
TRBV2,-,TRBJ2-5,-,CASSERGHLPRGTQYF,TGTGCCAGCAGTGAAAGGGGACATCTCCCCCGAGGGACCCAGTACTTC
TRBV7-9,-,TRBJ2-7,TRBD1,CASSWGDREYEQYF,TGTGCCAGCAGCTGGGGGGACAGGGAGTACGAGCAGTACTTC
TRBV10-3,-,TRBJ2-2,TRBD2,CATTPGGGKRELFF,TGTGCCACAACCCCGGGGGGGGGCAAACGGGAGCTGTTTTTT
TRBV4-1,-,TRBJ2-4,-,CASSPGEIFLAKNIQYF,TGCGCCAGCAGCCCTGGGGAGATTTTTCTAGCCAAAAACATTCAGTACTTC
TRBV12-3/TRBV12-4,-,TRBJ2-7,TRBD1,CASSDRGEGEQYF,TGTGCCAGCAGCGACAGGGGAGAGGGCGAGCAGTACTTC
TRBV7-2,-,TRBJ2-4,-,CASSPKPGWAKNIQYF,TGTGCCAGCAGCCCCAAGCCAGGGTGGGCCAAAAACATTCAGTACTTC
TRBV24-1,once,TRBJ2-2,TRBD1,CATSDSRGGNGELFF,TGTGCCACCAGTGATTCGAGAGGGGGCAACGGGGAGCTGTTTTTT
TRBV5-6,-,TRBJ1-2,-,CASSFGQSNYGYTF,TGTGCCAGCAGCTTTGGACAGTCTAACTATGGCTACACCTTC
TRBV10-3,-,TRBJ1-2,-,CASSGESNYGYTF,TGTGCCAGCTCAGGGGAATCTAACTATGGCTACACCTTC
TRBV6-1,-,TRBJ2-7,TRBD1,CASSEWDSPYEQYF,TGTGCCAGCAGTGAATGGGACAGTCCCTACGAGCAGTACTTC
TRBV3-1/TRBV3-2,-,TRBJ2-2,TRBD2,CASSPLEGLAGKDTGELFF,TGTGCCAGCAGCCCCCTAGAAGGACTAGCGGGGAAGGACACCGGGGAGCTGTTTTTT
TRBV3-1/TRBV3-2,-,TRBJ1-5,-,CASSLGGGGQPQHF,TGTGCCAGCAGCCTAGGCGGGGGGGGTCAGCCCCAGCATTTT
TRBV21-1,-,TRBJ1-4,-,CASSKGGPREVGNEKLFF,TGTGCCAGCAGCAAGGGGGGTCCCCGGGAGGTAGGTAATGAAAAACTGTTTTTT
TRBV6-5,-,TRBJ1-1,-,CASGLPLGRGDEAFF,TGTGCCAGCGGCCTACCCCTTGGGAGGGGTGATGAAGCTTTCTTT
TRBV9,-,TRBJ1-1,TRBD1,CASSATGGSFTEAFF,TGTGCCAGCAGCGCCACAGGGGGGTCCTTCACTGAAGCTTTCTTT
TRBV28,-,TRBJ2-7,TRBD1,CAIKGQGYEQYF,TGTGCCATCAAGGGACAGGGCTACGAGCAGTACTTC
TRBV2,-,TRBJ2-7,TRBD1,CASSGQGAFYEQYF,TGTGCCAGCAGTGGACAGGGGGCGTTCTACGAGCAGTACTTC
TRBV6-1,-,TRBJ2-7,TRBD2,CASSPGGEGNYEQYF,TGTGCCAGCTCCCCGGGGGGGGAGGGCAACTACGAGCAGTACTTC
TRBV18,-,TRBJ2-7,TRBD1,CASSEDRVIGEQYF,TGTGCCAGCTCAGAGGACAGGGTCATCGGCGAGCAGTACTTC
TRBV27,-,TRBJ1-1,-,CASSSQGRNTEAFF,TGTGCCAGCAGCTCACAGGGTAGGAACACTGAAGCTTTCTTT
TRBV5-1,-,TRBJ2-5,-,CASSSKGSAGSETQYF,TGCGCCAGCAGCTCCAAGGGGTCGGCAGGGTCGGAGACCCAGTACTTC
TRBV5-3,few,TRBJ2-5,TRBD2,CARSYGLGSVTQYF,TGTGCCAGAAGCTATGGACTAGGATCAGTGACCCAGTACTTC
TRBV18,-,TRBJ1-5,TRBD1,CASSATGGGDQPQHF,TGTGCCAGCTCTGCGACAGGGGGAGGGGATCAGCCCCAGCATTTT
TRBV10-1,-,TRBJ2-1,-,CASSEQLPTGEQFF,TGCGCCAGCAGTGAACAGTTACCTACGGGGGAGCAGTTCTTC
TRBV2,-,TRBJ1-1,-,CASSEDGQAGTEAFF,TGTGCCAGCAGTGAAGACGGTCAGGCGGGCACTGAAGCTTTCTTT
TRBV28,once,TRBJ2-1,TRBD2,CASSSPASGRTNEQFF,TGTGCCAGCAGTTCGCCAGCTAGCGGGAGGACCAATGAGCAGTTCTTC
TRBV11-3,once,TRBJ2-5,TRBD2,CASSPGLAGGEETQYF,TGTGCCAGCAGCCCGGGACTAGCGGGGGGGGAAGAGACCCAGTACTTC
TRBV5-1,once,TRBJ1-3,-,CASSSRGNGNTIYF,TGCGCCAGCAGCTCCCGGGGGAACGGAAACACCATATATTTT